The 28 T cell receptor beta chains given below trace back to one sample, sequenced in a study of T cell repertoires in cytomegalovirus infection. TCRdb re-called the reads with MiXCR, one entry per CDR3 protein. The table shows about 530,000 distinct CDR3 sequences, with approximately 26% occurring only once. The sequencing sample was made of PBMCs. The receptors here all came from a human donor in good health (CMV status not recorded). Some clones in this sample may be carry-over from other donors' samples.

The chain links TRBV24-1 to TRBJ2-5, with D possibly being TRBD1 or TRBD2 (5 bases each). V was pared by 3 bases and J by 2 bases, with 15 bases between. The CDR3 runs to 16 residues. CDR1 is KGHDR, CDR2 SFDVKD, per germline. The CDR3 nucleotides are TGTGCCACCAGTGATCCGACGGGACCAATACAAGAGACCCAGTACTTC. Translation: CATSDPTGPIQETQYF.

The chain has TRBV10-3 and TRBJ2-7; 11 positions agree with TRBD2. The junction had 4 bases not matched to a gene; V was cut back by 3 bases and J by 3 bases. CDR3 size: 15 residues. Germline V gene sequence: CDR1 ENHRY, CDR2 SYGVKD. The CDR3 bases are TGTGCCATCAGTGAAGCTAGCGGGAGGAGCTACGAGCAGTACGTC. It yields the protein CAISEASGRSYEQYV.

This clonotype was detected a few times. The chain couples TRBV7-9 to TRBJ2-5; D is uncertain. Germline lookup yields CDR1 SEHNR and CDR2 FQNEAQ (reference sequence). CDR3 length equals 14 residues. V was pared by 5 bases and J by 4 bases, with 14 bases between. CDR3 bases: TGTGCCAGCAGCCTGGGCGAACCCCCAGAGACCCAGTACTTC. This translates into CASSLGEPPETQYF.

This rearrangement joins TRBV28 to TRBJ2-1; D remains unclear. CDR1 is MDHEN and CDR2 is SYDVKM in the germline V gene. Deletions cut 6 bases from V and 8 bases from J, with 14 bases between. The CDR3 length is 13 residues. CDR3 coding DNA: TGTGCCAGCAGCCCCGACATGTCAGATGAGCAGTTCTTC. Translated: CASSPDMSDEQFF.

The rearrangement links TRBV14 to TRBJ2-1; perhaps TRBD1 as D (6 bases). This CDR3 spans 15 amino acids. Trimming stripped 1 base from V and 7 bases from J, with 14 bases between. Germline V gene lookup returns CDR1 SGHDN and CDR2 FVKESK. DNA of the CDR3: TGTGCCAGCAGCCAAGCGATAGCTAGGGGGAATGAGCAGTTCTTC. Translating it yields CASSQAIARGNEQFF.

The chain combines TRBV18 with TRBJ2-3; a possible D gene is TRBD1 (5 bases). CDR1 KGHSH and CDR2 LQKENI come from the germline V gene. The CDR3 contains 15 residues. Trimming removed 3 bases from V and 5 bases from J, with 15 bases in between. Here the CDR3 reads CASSPTAGRRDTQYF. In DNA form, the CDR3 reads TGTGCCAGCTCACCGACAGCAGGGCGCAGAGATACGCAGTATTTT.

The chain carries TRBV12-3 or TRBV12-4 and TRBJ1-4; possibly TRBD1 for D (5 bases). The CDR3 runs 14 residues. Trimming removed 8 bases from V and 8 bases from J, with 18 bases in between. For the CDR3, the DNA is TGTGCCAGCCGTAGGGGAACGGCTGGGGAAAAACTGTTTTTT. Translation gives CASRRGTAGEKLFF.

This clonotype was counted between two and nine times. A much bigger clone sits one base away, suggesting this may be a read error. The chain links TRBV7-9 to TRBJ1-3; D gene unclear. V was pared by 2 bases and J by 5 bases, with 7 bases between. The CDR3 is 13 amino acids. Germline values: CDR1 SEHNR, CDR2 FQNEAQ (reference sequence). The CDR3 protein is CASSLYPRNTIYF. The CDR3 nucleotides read TGTGCCAGCAGCTTATACCCAAGAAACACCATATATTTT.

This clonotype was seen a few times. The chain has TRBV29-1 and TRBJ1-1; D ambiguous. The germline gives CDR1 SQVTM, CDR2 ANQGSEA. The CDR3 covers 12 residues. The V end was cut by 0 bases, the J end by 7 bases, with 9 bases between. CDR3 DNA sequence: TGCAGCGTTGAAGACCGAATTTTTGAAGCTTTCTTT. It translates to CSVEDRIFEAFF.

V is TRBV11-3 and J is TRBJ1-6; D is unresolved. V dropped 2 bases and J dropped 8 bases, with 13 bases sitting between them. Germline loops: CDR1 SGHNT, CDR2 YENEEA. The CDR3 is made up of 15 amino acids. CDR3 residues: CASSLSGRNYSPLHF. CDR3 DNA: TGTGCCAGCAGCTTATCGGGCAGGAATTATTCACCCCTCCACTTT.

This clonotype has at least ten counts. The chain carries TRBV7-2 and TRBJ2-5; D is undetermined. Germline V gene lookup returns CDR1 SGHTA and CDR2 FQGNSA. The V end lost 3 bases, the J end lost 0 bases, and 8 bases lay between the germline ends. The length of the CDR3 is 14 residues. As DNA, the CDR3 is TGTGCCAGCAGCTTCAGTCACAACCAAGAGACCCAGTACTTC. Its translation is CASSFSHNQETQYF.

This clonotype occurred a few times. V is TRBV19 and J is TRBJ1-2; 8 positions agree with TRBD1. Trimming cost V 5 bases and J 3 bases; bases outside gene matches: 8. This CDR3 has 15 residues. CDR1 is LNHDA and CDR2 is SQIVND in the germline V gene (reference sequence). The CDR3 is CASSPRTGLDYGYTF. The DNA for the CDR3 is TGTGCCAGTAGTCCCCGGACAGGGCTTGACTATGGCTACACCTTC.

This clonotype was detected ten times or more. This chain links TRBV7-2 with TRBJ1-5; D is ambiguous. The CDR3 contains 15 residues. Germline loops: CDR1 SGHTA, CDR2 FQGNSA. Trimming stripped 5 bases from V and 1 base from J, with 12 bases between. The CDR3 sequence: CASSPLGRSNQPQHF. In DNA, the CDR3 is TGTGCCAGCAGCCCTTTGGGTAGGAGCAATCAGCCCCAGCATTTT. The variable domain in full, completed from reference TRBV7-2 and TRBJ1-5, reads GAGVSQSPSNKVTEKGKDVELRCDPISGHTALYWYRQSLGQGLEFLIYFQGNSAPDKSGLPSDRFSAERTGGSVSTLTIQRTQQEDSAVYLCASSPLGRSNQPQHFGDGTRLSIL.

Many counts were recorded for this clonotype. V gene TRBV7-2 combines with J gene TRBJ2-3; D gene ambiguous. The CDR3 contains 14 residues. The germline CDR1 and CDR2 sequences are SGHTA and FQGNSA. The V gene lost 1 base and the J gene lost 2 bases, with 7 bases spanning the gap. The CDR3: CASSLVPDTDTQYF. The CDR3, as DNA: TGTGCCAGCAGCTTAGTGCCGGACACAGATACGCAGTATTTT.

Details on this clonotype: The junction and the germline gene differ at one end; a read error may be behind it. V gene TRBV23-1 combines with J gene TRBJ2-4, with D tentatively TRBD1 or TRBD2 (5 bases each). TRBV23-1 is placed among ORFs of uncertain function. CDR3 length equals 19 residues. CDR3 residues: CASSQSPTPWGKAINIQYF. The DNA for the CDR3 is TGCGCCAGCAGTCAATCGCCGACTCCCTGGGGGAAAGCCATAAACATTCAGTACTTC.

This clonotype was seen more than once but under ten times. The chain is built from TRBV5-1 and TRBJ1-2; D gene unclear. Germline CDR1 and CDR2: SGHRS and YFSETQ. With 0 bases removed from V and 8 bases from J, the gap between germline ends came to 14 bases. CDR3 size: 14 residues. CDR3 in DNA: TGCGCCAGCAGCTTGGAAAGTCCCTCCGAAGGCTACACCTTC. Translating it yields CASSLESPSEGYTF. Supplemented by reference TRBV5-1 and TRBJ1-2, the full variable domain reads KAGVTQTPRYLIKTRGQQVTLSCSPISGHRSVSWYQQTPGQGLQFLFEYFSETQRNKGNFPGRFSGRQFSNSRSEMNVSTLELGDSALYLCASSLESPSEGYTFGSGTRLTVV.

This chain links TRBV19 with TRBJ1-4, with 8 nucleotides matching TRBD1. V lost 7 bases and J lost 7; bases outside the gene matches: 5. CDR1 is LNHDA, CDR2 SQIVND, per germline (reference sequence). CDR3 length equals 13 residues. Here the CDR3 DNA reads TGTGCCAGTACCGACAGGGGAGGTGAAAAACTGTTTTTT. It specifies CASTDRGGEKLFF.

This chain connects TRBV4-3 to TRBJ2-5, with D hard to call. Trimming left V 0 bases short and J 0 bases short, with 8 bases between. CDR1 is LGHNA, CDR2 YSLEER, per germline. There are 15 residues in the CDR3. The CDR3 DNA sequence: TGCGCCAGCAGCCAAGACGTCGCGTACCAAGAGACCCAGTACTTC. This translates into CASSQDVAYQETQYF.

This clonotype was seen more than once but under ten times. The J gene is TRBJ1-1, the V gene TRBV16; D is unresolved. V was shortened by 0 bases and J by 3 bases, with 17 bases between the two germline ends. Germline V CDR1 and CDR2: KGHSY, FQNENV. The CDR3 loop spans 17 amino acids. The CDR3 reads CASSQSNQFGEDTEAFF. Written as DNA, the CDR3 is TGTGCCAGCAGCCAATCCAACCAATTCGGAGAAGACACTGAAGCTTTCTTT. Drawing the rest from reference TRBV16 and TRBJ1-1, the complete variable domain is GEEVAQTPKHLVRGEGQKAKLYCAPIKGHSYVFWYQQVLKNEFKFLISFQNENVFDETGMPKERFSAKCLPNSPCSLEIQATKLEDSAVYFCASSQSNQFGEDTEAFFGQGTRLTVV.

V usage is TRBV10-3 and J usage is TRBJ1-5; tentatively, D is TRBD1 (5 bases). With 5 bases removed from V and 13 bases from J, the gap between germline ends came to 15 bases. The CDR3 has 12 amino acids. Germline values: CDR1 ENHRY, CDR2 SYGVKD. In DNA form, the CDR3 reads TGTGCCATCAGTAGTGGGGGGGAAAGACAGCATTTT. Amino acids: CAISSGGERQHF.

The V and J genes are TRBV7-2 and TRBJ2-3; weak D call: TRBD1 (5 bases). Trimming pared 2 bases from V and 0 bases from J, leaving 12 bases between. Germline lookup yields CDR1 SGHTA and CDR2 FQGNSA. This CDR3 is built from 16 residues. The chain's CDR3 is CASSLRPGYSTDTQYF. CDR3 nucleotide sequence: TGTGCCAGCAGCTTACGACCAGGGTACAGCACAGATACGCAGTATTTT. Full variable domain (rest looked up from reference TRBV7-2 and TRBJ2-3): GAGVSQSPSNKVTEKGKDVELRCDPISGHTALYWYRQSLGQGLEFLIYFQGNSAPDKSGLPSDRFSAERTGGSVSTLTIQRTQQEDSAVYLCASSLRPGYSTDTQYFGPGTRLTVL.

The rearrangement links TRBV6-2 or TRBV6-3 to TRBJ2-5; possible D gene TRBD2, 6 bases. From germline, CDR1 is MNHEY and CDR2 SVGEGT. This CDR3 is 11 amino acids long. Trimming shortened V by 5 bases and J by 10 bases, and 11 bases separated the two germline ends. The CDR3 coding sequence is TGTGCCAGCAGTGGAGGGACTCTCCAGTACTTC. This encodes CASSGGTLQYF.

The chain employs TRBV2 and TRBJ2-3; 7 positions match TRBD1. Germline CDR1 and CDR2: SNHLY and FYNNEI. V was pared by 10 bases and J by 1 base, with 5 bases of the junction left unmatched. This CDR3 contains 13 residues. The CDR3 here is CATRQGGTDTQYF. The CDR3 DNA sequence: TGTGCCACCAGACAGGGCGGCACAGATACGCAGTATTTT. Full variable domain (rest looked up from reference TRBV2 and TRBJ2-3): EPEVTQTPSHQVTQMGQEVILRCVPISNHLYFYWYRQILGQKVEFLVSFYNNEISEKSEIFDDQFSVERPDGSNFTLKIRSTKLEDSAMYFCATRQGGTDTQYFGPGTRLTVL.

The CDR3 protein is CSVGAGDYGYTF. CDR3 DNA: TGCAGCGTTGGAGCAGGGGACTATGGCTACACCTTC. V and J are TRBV29-1 and TRBJ1-2, with a possible D match to TRBD1 (6 bases). Germline CDR1 and CDR2: SQVTM and ANQGSEA. Trimming took 4 bases from V and 3 from J, leaving 9 bases between them. CDR3 size: 12 residues.

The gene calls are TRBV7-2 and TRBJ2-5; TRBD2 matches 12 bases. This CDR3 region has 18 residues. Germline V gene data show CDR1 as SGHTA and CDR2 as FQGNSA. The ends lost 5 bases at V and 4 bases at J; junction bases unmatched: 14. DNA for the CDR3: TGTGCCAGCAGCCCCCGACTAGCGGGAGAGGAAGGTGGAGAGACCCAGTACTTC. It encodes CASSPRLAGEEGGETQYF.

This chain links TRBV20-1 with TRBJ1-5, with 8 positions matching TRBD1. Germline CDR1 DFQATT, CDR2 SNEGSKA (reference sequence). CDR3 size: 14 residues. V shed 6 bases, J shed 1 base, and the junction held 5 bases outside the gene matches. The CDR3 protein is CSAVPGGSNQPQHF. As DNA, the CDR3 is TGCAGTGCAGTGCCAGGGGGCAGCAATCAGCCCCAGCATTTT.

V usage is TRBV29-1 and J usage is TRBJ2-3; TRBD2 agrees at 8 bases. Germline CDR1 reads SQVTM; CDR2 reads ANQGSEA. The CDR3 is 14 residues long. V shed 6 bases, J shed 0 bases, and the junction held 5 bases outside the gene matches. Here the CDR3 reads CSVATSGSTDTQYF. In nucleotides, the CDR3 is TGCAGCGTCGCCACTAGCGGTAGCACAGATACGCAGTATTTT.

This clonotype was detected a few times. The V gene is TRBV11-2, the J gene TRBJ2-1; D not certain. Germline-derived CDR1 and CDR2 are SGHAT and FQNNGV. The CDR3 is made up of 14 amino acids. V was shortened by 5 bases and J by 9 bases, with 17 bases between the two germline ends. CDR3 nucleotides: TGTGCCAGCAGCAACCGGGCCCCTCGCGGTGAGCAGTTCTTC. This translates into CASSNRAPRGEQFF.